Listed below are T cell receptor beta chains from one sample, sequenced in a study of blood T cells in healthy people across ages. Each CDR3 protein is one row after TCRdb ran MiXCR on the 5' RACE reads. The sample has 780,000 or so distinct CDR3 sequences; approximately 60% are singletons. Sequenced material: blood. Every receptor here comes from a man aged 40-49 years in good health. The CDR3 runs from the conserved cysteine through the conserved F or W. D genes are given only for firm matches. Where a row states a size, it is once, few, many or the class of an expanded clone; other rows omit it.

clone_size: NA
j_call: TRBJ2-3
v_call: TRBV29-1
d_call: TRBD2
cdr3_nt: TGCAGCGTTGAACCGGGGGGTGGGGCAGATACGCAGTATTTT
cdr3_aa: CSVEPGGGADTQYF

clone_size: once
j_call: TRBJ2-3
v_call: TRBV9
d_call: NA
cdr3_nt: TGTGCCAGCAGCGTAGTCGAGATGGACCCCTTTTACACAGATACGCAGTATTTT
cdr3_aa: CASSVVEMDPFYTDTQYF

clone_size: NA
j_call: TRBJ2-2
v_call: TRBV5-1
d_call: TRBD1
cdr3_nt: TGCGCCTCTCGGGACAGGGATTCCGCCGGGGAGCTGTTTTTT
cdr3_aa: CASRDRDSAGELFF

clone_size: NA
j_call: TRBJ2-5
v_call: TRBV5-1
d_call: TRBD1
cdr3_nt: TGCGCCAGCACCGTAGACCTTGGACAGGGCGAAGAGACCCAGTACTTC
cdr3_aa: CASTVDLGQGEETQYF

clone_size: once
j_call: TRBJ1-2
v_call: TRBV25-1
d_call: TRBD1
cdr3_nt: TGTGCCAGCAGTGGAGACAGGGATGAGAACACCTTC
cdr3_aa: CASSGDRDENTF

clone_size: NA
j_call: TRBJ1-5
v_call: TRBV6-5
d_call: NA
cdr3_nt: TGTGCCAGCAGCCGTAACCAGAATAGCAATCAGCCCCAGCATTTT
cdr3_aa: CASSRNQNSNQPQHF

clone_size: NA
j_call: TRBJ1-6
v_call: TRBV7-2
d_call: NA
cdr3_nt: TGTGCCAGCAGCCTTAGGGGGGGAGACTCACCCCTCCACTTT
cdr3_aa: CASSLRGGDSPLHF

clone_size: few
j_call: TRBJ2-5
v_call: TRBV9
d_call: TRBD2
cdr3_nt: TGTGCCAGCAGTGGACTGGCGGGAGGTGGGGAGACCCAGTACTTC
cdr3_aa: CASSGLAGGGETQYF

clone_size: few
j_call: TRBJ1-1
v_call: TRBV14
d_call: NA
cdr3_nt: TGTGCCAGCAGCCAAGTGATGAACACTGAAGCTTTCTTT
cdr3_aa: CASSQVMNTEAFF

clone_size: NA
j_call: TRBJ1-4
v_call: TRBV6-5
d_call: NA
cdr3_nt: TGTGCCAGCAGTCGTAGACCACGGGATAATGAAAAACTGTTTTTT
cdr3_aa: CASSRRPRDNEKLFF

clone_size: NA
j_call: TRBJ2-3
v_call: TRBV9
d_call: TRBD1
cdr3_nt: TGTGCCAGCAGCCGCCGACAGGGTCCCATTAGCACAGATACGCAGTATTTT
cdr3_aa: CASSRRQGPISTDTQYF

clone_size: NA
j_call: TRBJ2-3
v_call: TRBV5-1
d_call: TRBD2
cdr3_nt: TGCGCCAGCAGCTCTCTAGCGGGGGGAAGCACAGATACGCAGTATTTT
cdr3_aa: CASSSLAGGSTDTQYF

clone_size: NA
j_call: TRBJ1-4
v_call: TRBV20-1
d_call: NA
cdr3_nt: TGCAGTGCTAATTCAGGGGTTAATGAAAAACTGTTTTTT
cdr3_aa: CSANSGVNEKLFF